This TCR beta chain was obtained from a study of T cells in Graves' hyperthyroidism and ophthalmopathy. Amplification yielded TCR beta CDR3 regions, with RNA transcripts as the source. HTBI primers drove first-round RT-PCR of the TCR CDR3. TCRdb itself ran the multiplex PCR reads through MiXCR, one entry per CDR3 protein. Of hundreds of thousands of distinct CDR3 sequences listed, around 20% are singletons. Per the germline V gene, CDR1 is SGHNT and CDR2 is YYREEE (reference sequence). CDR3 length: 15 residues. The germline V and J ends were trimmed by 4 bases and 4 bases, with 15 bases remaining between them.

Material for sequencing was blood. The V and J genes are TRBV5-4 and TRBJ1-3; D is ambiguous. The clonotype originates from a man between 25 and 39 years old with Graves' ophthalmopathy. The CDR3 here is CASSLWGSRGNTIYF. CDR3 sequence (DNA): TGTGCCAGCAGCCTGTGGGGTTCTAGAGGAAACACCATATATTTT. Supplemented by reference TRBV5-4 and TRBJ1-3, the full variable domain reads ETGVTQSPTHLIKTRGQQVTLRCSSQSGHNTVSWYQQALGQGPQFIFQYYREEENGRGNFPPRFSGLQFPNYSSELNVNALELDDSALYLCASSLWGSRGNTIYFGEGSWLTVV.